This TCR beta chain was identified during a study of a mutant IDH1 vaccine in newly diagnosed glioma. Study information: Standard pretreatment was either radiotherapy, temozolomide, or, for most, radiochemotherapy with temozolomide.

CDR3 length: 20 amino acids. Study outcomes and limitations: In 90% to 95% of patients, immune responses induced by the vaccine occurred.

As for this clone: Its antigen is undetermined.

Time point indicated: week 23, last vaccination. Alongside topical imiquimod, each dose of vaccine comprised 300 ug of mutant IDH1 20-mer peptide. Profiled with immunoSEQ multiplex PCR; TCRdb holds only in-frame clones, not every one. The table has tens of thousands of clones, roughly 80% seen once. The sequence derives from a man aged 45-65 years with glioma. The sample in question was PBMCs, obtained from a glioma patient whose treatment included an IDH1 peptide vaccine. This sequence joins TRBV21-1 and TRBJ1-5; TRBD1 was called by the table and not checked on the DNA. TRBV21-1 is deemed a pseudogene. For the CDR3, the DNA is TGTGCCAGCAGCCGATCCCCTATCCCTTTGACAGGGTGGCCCAATCAGCCCCAGCATTTT. Its translation: CASSRSPIPLTGWPNQPQHF.